The clone carrying this T cell receptor (beta chain) was seen a few times. These data come from a study of OX40 agonist ivuxolimab in advanced cancers. Assay: immunoSEQ multiplex PCR; the TCRdb copy retains only in-frame clones and omits some. The data show just under 85,000 clones, less than 90% seen once. The germline CDR1 and CDR2 sequences are MNHEY and SMNVEV (reference sequence). The CDR3 consists of 13 residues. With 2 bases removed from V and 3 bases from J, the gap between germline ends came to 7 bases. The chain combines TRBV27 with TRBJ1-2; no firm D call. Sequencing used CD4+ or CD8+ T cells sorted from blood, obtained in a trial of the OX40 agonist ivuxolimab. This receptor was obtained from an adult with an advanced solid tumor such as melanoma, head and neck, liver or kidney cancer. CDR3 in amino acids: CASSLRIHYGYTF. The CDR3 region has the DNA TGTGCCAGCAGTTTAAGGATACACTATGGCTACACCTTC.